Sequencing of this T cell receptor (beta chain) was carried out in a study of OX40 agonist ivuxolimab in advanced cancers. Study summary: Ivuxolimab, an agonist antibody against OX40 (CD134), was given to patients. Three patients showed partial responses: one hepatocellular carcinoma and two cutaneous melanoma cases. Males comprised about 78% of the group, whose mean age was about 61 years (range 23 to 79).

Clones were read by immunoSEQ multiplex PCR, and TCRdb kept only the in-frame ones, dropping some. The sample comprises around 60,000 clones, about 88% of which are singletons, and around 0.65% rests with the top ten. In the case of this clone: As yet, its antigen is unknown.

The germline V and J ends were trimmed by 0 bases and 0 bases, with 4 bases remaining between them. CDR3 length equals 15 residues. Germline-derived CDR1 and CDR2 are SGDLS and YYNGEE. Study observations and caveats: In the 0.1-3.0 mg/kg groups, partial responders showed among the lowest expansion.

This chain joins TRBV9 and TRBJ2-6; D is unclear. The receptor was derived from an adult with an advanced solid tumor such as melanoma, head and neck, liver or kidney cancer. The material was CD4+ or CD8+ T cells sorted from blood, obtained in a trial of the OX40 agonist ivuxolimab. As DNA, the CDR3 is TGTGCCAGCAGCGTAGGCCCCTCTGGGGCCAACGTCCTGACTTTC. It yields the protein CASSVGPSGANVLTF.